The rows below give T cell receptor beta chains drawn from one sample of a study of OX40 agonist ivuxolimab in advanced cancers. This table comes from immunoSEQ multiplex PCR, and its TCRdb copy is limited to in-frame clones, with some not included. The table records approximately 41,000 clones, about 86% of them present only once. The sample here was CD4+ or CD8+ T cells sorted from blood, taken in a trial of the OX40 agonist ivuxolimab. Receptor source: an adult with an advanced solid tumor such as melanoma, head and neck, liver or kidney cancer. Each CDR3 is given with its conserved first and last residue. A D gene is named only where the DNA matches it firmly. Clone size is given for some rows only: seen once, a few or many times, or a class if the clone is expanded.

d_call: TRBD1
v_call: TRBV6-6
clone_size: .
j_call: TRBJ1-5
cdr3_nt: TGTGCCAGCAGTGCGACCGGGACAGGGGCCACTAGACCCCAGCATTTT
cdr3_aa: CASSATGTGATRPQHF

d_call: TRBD1
v_call: TRBV28
clone_size: .
j_call: TRBJ1-6
cdr3_nt: TGTGCCAGCAATCCGGGACAGCGGTCACCCCTCCACTTT
cdr3_aa: CASNPGQRSPLHF

d_call: .
v_call: TRBV18
clone_size: .
j_call: TRBJ2-7
cdr3_nt: TGTGCCAGCTCACCCGGGACTCAAACTTACGAGCAGTACTTC
cdr3_aa: CASSPGTQTYEQYF

d_call: TRBD1
v_call: TRBV7-9
clone_size: .
j_call: TRBJ2-5
cdr3_nt: TGTGCCATACAGGGGCCGCTGACCCAAGAGACCCAGTACTTC
cdr3_aa: CAIQGPLTQETQYF

d_call: .
v_call: TRBV11-3
clone_size: .
j_call: TRBJ1-2
cdr3_nt: TGTGCCAGCAGCTTGTATGTCAGTGGCTACACCTTC
cdr3_aa: CASSLYVSGYTF

d_call: TRBD1
v_call: TRBV6-5
clone_size: .
j_call: TRBJ2-7
cdr3_nt: TGTGCCAGCAAGGGGACAGGGCCCTACGAGCAGTACTTC
cdr3_aa: CASKGTGPYEQYF

d_call: TRBD1
v_call: TRBV6-6
clone_size: .
j_call: TRBJ1-3
cdr3_nt: TGTGCCAGCAGTTACTCGACAGGGCGCGGAAACACCATATATTTT
cdr3_aa: CASSYSTGRGNTIYF

d_call: .
v_call: TRBV19
clone_size: medium-sized
j_call: TRBJ2-1
cdr3_nt: TGTGCCAGTAGCAAATCTAGCAACGGCTACAATGAGCAGTTCTTC
cdr3_aa: CASSKSSNGYNEQFF

d_call: TRBD2
v_call: TRBV11-2
clone_size: .
j_call: TRBJ2-3
cdr3_nt: TGTGCCAGCAGGTCCGGGACTAGCGGGGTAGATACGCAGTATTTT
cdr3_aa: CASRSGTSGVDTQYF

d_call: .
v_call: TRBV18
clone_size: .
j_call: TRBJ1-4
cdr3_nt: TGTGCCAGCTCACCACCCCCTTGGAGAGATGAAAAACTGTTTTTT
cdr3_aa: CASSPPPWRDEKLFF

d_call: .
v_call: TRBV6-5
clone_size: .
j_call: TRBJ2-2
cdr3_nt: TGTGCCAGCAGCATCTACACCGGGGAGCTGTTTTTT
cdr3_aa: CASSIYTGELFF

d_call: .
v_call: TRBV7-9
clone_size: few
j_call: TRBJ2-5
cdr3_nt: TGTGCCAGCAGCTCGCTAGGAGAGACCCAGTACTTC
cdr3_aa: CASSSLGETQYF

d_call: .
v_call: TRBV7-3
clone_size: .
j_call: TRBJ1-1
cdr3_nt: TGTGCCAGCAGCTTTTCAGTGAACACTGAAGCTTTCTTT
cdr3_aa: CASSFSVNTEAFF